This TCR beta chain was obtained from a study of blood T cell repertoires in COVID-19. Generated by immunoSEQ multiplex PCR, the TCRdb table keeps only in-frame clones and is missing some. The sample includes roughly 430,000 clones, around 90% of them seen just once. Individuals aged roughly 18 to 95 years were recruited from about two dozen US areas. The receptor was isolated from a woman aged 35 to 49 with acute COVID-19. The sequencing sample was made of PBMCs or T cells enriched from blood (not recorded which).

The CDR3 protein is CASSLAAGRTGPYEQYF. The CDR3 DNA follows: TGTGCCAGCAGCTTAGCGGCCGGCCGGACAGGACCCTACGAGCAGTACTTC. The chain uses TRBV7-9 and TRBJ2-7, with TRBD1 identical over 7 bases. Trimming at V came to 0 bases and at J to 2 bases, leaving 10 bases not matched to a gene. Germline-derived CDR1 and CDR2 are SEHNR and FQNEAQ (reference sequence). This CDR3 has 17 amino acids.